The subject of this entry is one T cell receptor beta chain. This clonotype showed up just a few times. What antigen it recognizes has not been identified. Base qualities are not at hand, and no much larger clone is one base apart. This entry comes from a study of T-cell memory formation after mild COVID-19 (dated by TCRdb to the early 2020s). With regard to the full study: TCR sequence clusters from the two donors were found to be largely donor specific. T-cell clones expanding and contracting after mild COVID-19 in a couple of donors were tracked by longitudinal TCRalpha and TCRbeta repertoire sequencing. Two young, previously healthy adult volunteers made up the cohort, one male and one female.

PBMCs were isolated by Ficoll-Paque density gradient centrifugation. Taken from the germline V gene (reference sequence), the CDR1 and CDR2 loops are SEHNR and FQNEAQ. V loses 8 bases of germline sequence and J loses 0 bases, and the interval between the two ends is 6 bases. Reading from cysteine to phenylalanine, the CDR3 counts 12 amino acids. Just the 36-base CDR3 DNA is kept, in frame starting at base 1. TCRdb records Illumina NovaSeq 6000 as the sequencer. cDNA libraries for TCRalpha and TCRbeta were prepared by 5'RACE using constant-segment primers, with sample barcodes and unique molecular identifiers added. RNA was extracted from every sample with Trizol reagent. Library amplification was performed in two PCR steps, and a second sample barcode and Illumina TruSeq adapters were introduced in the second step. Sequencing of the libraries was done on an Illumina NovaSeq, producing 2 x 150 bp paired-end reads. In the source study's methods: Reads were demultiplexed and collapsed into UMI-guided consensus sequences with migec v1.2.7. Using mixcr v2.1.11, UMI consensuses were aligned to TRA and TRB V and J templates and then assembled into clonotypes. Expanded or contracted clonotypes were those called significant by both edgeR and NoisET, with noise models trained on biological replicates. For edgeR calls, the thresholds were a false discovery rate-adjusted p below 0.01 and a log2 fold-change of 1. As an exploratory analysis of dynamics, max-normalized trajectories of the 1000 most abundant clonotypes were examined by PCA with hierarchical clustering. Each responding clone was given a CD4 or CD8 phenotype based on the CD4+ and CD8+ repertoires, which had been sequenced separately. The public reads were reprocessed in TCRdb via fastp at Q25 and MiXCR, keeping in-frame beta chains. Rows with a matching CDR3 protein are joined into one entry that keeps the most common DNA and genes. TCRdb's processing, not the authors', yielded these V and J calls. This sample comprises 350,000 to 500,000 distinct CDR3 sequences, 23% of them detected only once. The ten top clones hold around 13% of the sample.

The study at large found these results: Only two mild cases were covered by the study, and larger cohorts that include severe cases with pre-infection samples were considered necessary. The second-wave clones that peaked on day 37 were not confirmed to be SARS-CoV-2 specific. Contracting CD4+ clones were found mainly in CM and EM memory subsets, while CD8+ clones were enriched in EMRA. Some responding clones were found in pre-infection memory, which suggests that pre-existing cross-reactive memory T cells took part in the SARS-CoV-2 response. Clones that contracted from day 15 to 85 showed balanced CD4/CD8 phenotypes, whereas a second wave of clones that expanded from day 15 to 37 leaned towards CD4+.

Input material: PBMCs or a T cell subset sorted from them (not recorded which). The rearrangement joined TRBV7-9 to TRBJ2-3; no D gene call is confident. This TCR came from an adult woman who had mild COVID-19 (a few samples of this study predate the infection). The sample titles of this study are shuffled in the database, so cell type and time point are left out; the donor was told from shared clones. The DNA sequence is TGTGCCAGCGAGCAGAGCACAGATACGCAGTATTTT. The encoded protein is CASEQSTDTQYF.